The 9 T cell receptor beta chains below all came from one sample that was sequenced in a study of identical twins. One entry per CDR3 protein, called by TCRdb with MiXCR from the 5' RACE reads. In the table there are about 530,000 distinct CDR3 sequences, 20% to 25% of which are singletons. The same data also contributed to another study, on yellow fever vaccine responses in identical twins.

Specimen: CD4+ T cells sorted from blood. These receptors originate from a young woman in good health.

This clonotype was seen a handful of times. The gene calls are TRBV6-1 and TRBJ1-1; 9 bases match TRBD1. V dropped 6 bases and J dropped 4; count of bases not matched to a gene: 6. Germline V lookup: CDR1 MNHNS, CDR2 SASEGT. This CDR3 is 14 amino acids long. The CDR3 spells CASRTGTGITEAFF. The CDR3 DNA follows: TGTGCCAGCAGAACCGGGACAGGGATCACTGAAGCTTTCTTT.

The rearrangement joins TRBV7-8 to TRBJ2-7, with D possibly being TRBD2 (6 bases). With 0 bases removed from V and 2 bases from J, the gap between germline ends came to 11 bases. The CDR3 is 15 amino acids. Germline V gene lookup returns CDR1 SGHVS and CDR2 FQNEAQ. CDR3: CASSLAAAGAYEQYF. DNA of the CDR3: TGTGCCAGCAGCTTAGCGGCAGCGGGCGCCTACGAGCAGTACTTC.

This clonotype was picked up a small number of times. This sequence joins TRBV9 and TRBJ1-2, with unresolved D. The germline gives CDR1 SGDLS, CDR2 YYNGEE. CDR3 length equals 13 residues. V lost 0 bases to trimming and J lost 5 bases, with 8 bases between them. CDR3 in DNA: TGTGCCAGCAGCGTAGACACAGCTTATGGCTACACCTTC. Translating gives CASSVDTAYGYTF.

This clonotype was counted ten times or more. The J gene is TRBJ2-5, the V gene TRBV20-1; D is undetermined. There are 10 residues in the CDR3. Per germline, CDR1 DFQATT and CDR2 SNEGSKA (reference sequence). V dropped 3 bases and J dropped 5 bases, with 4 bases sitting between them. CDR3 bases: TGCAGTGCTAGGCGGGAGACCCAGTACTTC. Translation: CSARRETQYF.

The rearrangement links TRBV7-9 to TRBJ2-3; D remains ambiguous. The V and J ends lost 4 bases and 0 bases respectively, with 8 bases between them. CDR3 length: 14 residues. Germline CDR1 is SEHNR and CDR2 is FQNEAQ (reference sequence). CDR3 region: CASSSAASTDTQYF. CDR3 nucleotides: TGTGCCAGCAGCTCCGCCGCTAGCACAGATACGCAGTATTTT.

The chain links TRBV29-1 to TRBJ2-3, with TRBD2 matching over 7 bases. The CDR3 length is 17 residues. V trimming: 0 bases; J trimming: 1 base; junction bases outside the gene matches: 10. Germline loops: CDR1 SQVTM, CDR2 ANQGSEA. The chain's CDR3 is CSVEDQNPTSGTDTQYF. CDR3 in DNA: TGCAGCGTTGAAGATCAAAACCCCACTAGCGGCACAGATACGCAGTATTTT.

The V gene is TRBV15, the J gene TRBJ2-1; 8 bases align to TRBD1. This CDR3 comprises 14 residues. V lost 3 bases to trimming and J lost 7 bases; unmatched junction nucleotides: 5. Germline V lookup: CDR1 LNHNV, CDR2 YYDKDF (reference sequence). The DNA for the CDR3 is TGTGCCACCAGCAGTACCAGGGACAGGAATGAGCAGTTCTTC. This gives the protein CATSSTRDRNEQFF.

Only a few counts were recorded for this clonotype. CDR3 residues: CSASSGRDLNIQYF. DNA of the CDR3: TGCAGTGCTAGTTCGGGGCGGGATTTAAACATTCAGTACTTC. The chain uses TRBV20-1 and TRBJ2-4; tentative D call: TRBD2 (6 bases). Germline values: CDR1 DFQATT, CDR2 SNEGSKA (reference sequence). The CDR3 is 14 residues long. Trimming stripped 3 bases from V and 6 bases from J, with 15 bases between.

This clonotype was seen ten or more times. V usage is TRBV5-1 and J usage is TRBJ2-5; D might be TRBD1 (6 bases). Trimming took 2 bases from V and 4 from J, leaving 18 bases between them. CDR3 size: 16 residues. The germline CDR1 and CDR2 sequences are SGHRS and YFSETQ. The CDR3 region has the DNA TGCGCCAGCAGCTTACATGGGGTAGCGACAGGAGAGACCCAGTACTTC. Translating it yields CASSLHGVATGETQYF.